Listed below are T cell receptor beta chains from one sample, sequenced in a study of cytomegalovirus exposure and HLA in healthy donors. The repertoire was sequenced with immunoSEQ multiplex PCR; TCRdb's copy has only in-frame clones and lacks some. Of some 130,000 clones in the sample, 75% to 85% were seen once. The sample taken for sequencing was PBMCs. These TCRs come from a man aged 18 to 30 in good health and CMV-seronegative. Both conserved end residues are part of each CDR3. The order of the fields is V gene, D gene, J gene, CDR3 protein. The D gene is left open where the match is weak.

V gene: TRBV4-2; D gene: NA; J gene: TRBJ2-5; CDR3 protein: CASSQNSVLKETQYF
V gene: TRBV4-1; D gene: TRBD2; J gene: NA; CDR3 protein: CASSQDRRELAEQYF
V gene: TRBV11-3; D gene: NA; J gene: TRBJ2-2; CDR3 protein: CASSLALTGELFF
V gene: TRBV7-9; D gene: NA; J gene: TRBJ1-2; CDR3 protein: CASSLDRAVYGYTF
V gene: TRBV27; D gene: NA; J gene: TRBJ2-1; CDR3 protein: CASRSWRSGSYNEQFF
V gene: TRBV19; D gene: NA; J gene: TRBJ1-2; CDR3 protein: CATRQSGYTF
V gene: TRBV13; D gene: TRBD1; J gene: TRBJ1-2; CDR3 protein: CASSGMGQGVGNYGYTF
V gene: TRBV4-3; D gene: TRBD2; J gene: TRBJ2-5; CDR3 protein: CASSQDGQLAGSETQYF
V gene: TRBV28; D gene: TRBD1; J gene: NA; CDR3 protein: CASSRTGTARYYEQYF
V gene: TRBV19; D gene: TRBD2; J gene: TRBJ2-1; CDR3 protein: CASSKDPWSSGDNEQFF
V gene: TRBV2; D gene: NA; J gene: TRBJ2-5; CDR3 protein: CASEEDTLETQYF
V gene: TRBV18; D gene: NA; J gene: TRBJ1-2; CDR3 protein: CASSPPYIENTYGYTF
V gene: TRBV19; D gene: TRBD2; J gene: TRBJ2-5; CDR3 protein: CASSVLAGQETQYF
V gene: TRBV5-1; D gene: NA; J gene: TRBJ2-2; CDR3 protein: CASSLVRVATGELFF
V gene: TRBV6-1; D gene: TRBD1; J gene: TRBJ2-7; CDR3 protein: CAVRDRVSLNEQYF
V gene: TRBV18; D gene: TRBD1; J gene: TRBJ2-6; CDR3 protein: CASSPTGDGANVLTF
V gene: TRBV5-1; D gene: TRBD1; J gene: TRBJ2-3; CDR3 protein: CASSRGQGRTDTQYF
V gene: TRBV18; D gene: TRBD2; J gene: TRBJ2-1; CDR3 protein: CASSPKREGYNEQFF
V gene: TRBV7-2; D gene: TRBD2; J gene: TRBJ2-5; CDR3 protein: CASRTTSGSGTQYF
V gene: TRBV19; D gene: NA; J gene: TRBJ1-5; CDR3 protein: CASSMGWRGSNQPQHF
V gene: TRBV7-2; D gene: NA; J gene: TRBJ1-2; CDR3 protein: CASSESGIGGQVYGYTF
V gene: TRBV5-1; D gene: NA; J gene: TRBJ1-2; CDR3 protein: CASSWLDRSYGYTF
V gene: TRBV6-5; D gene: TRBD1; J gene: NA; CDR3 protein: CASSPGTGLTYEQYF
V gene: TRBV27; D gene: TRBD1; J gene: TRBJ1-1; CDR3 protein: CASSPRQGSEAFF
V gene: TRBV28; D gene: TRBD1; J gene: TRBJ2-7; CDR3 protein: CASSFPGRTGRSYEQYF
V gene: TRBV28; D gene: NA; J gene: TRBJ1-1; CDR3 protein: CATLPAGNTEAFF
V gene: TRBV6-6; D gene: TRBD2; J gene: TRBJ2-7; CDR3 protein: CASSYIPGLAPYEQYF
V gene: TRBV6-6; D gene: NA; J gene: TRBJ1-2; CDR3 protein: CASSSLSYGYTF
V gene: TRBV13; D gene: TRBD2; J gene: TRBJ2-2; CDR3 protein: CASSLRLAEYTGELFF
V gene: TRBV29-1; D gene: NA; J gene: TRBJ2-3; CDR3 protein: CSVEDRRGTLADTQYF
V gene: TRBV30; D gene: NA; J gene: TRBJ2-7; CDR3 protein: CAWSLVTGDQYF
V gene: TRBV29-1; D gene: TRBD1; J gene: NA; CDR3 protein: CSGGTGSYEQYF
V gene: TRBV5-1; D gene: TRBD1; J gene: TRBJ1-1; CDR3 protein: CASSLEVRTGGKKQAFF
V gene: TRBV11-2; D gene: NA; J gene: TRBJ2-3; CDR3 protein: CASSLEIQSDTQYF
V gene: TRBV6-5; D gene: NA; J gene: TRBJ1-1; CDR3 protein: CASRTSENTEAFF
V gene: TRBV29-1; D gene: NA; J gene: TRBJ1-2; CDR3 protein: CSVVDLNYGYTF
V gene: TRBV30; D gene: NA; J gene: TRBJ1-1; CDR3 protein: CAWSVSGDTEAFF
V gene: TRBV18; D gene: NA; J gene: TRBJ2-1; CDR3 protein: CASSPQRSGRDEQFF
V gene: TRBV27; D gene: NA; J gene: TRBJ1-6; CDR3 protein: CASSLSGQSHNSPLHF
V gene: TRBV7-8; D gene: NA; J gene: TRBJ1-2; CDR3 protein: CASSLVGSGNGYTF
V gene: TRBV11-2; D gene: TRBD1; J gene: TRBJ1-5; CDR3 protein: CASSLQGGRDQPQHF
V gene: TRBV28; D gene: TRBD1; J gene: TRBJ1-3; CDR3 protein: CASSFGGTGLGNTIYF
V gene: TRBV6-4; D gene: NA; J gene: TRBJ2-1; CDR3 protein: CASSDNPSSYNEQFF
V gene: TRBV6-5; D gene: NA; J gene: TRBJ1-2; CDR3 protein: CASSWGDGYTF
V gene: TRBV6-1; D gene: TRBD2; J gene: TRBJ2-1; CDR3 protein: CASSRPGLAHNEQFF
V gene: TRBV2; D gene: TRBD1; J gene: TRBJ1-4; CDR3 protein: CASSPGQGRLELFF
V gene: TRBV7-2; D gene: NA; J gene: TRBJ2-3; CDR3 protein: CASSISDTQYF
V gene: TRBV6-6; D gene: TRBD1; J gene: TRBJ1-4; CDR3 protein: CASRKTGQGNEKLFF
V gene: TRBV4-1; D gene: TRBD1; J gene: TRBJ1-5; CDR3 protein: CASSQTGAPSNQPQHF
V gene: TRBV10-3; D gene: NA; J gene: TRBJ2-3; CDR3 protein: CAISETQGSPPSHTDTQYF
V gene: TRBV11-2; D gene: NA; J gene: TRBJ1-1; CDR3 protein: CASSSGLNTEAFF
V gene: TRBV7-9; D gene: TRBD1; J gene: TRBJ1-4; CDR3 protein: CASSLGQGGEKLFF
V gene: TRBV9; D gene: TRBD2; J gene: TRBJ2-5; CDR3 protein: CASSVGVAGAMETQYF
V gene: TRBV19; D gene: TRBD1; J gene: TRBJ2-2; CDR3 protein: CASRGQGEGKTGELFF